This TCR beta chain was obtained from a study of Ad26.COV2.S vaccination and SARS-CoV-2 variants. Across the study: The Ad26.COV2.S arm of the COV1001 trial was where the donor was placed.

Treatment indicated: over 15 received Ad26.COV2.S at low or high dose, single or two shots; several received placebo; per-sample allocation not given. All samples were drawn on day 63, counting from the first vaccine or placebo injection. Only in-frame clones appear in the TCRdb table, and some are missing; sequencing was by immunoSEQ multiplex PCR. The data contain about 350,000 clones, roughly 84% of them seen just once; the ten biggest clones take up 3.3%. The J segment lost 2 bases and the V segment lost 6 bases, leaving 5 bases of the junction unmatched. Per the germline V gene, CDR1 is LNHDA and CDR2 is SQIVND (reference sequence). The CDR3 is 14 residues long.

The receptor was isolated from a person aged 18-65 years who received the Ad26.COV2.S COVID-19 vaccine or a placebo. The rearrangement joins TRBV19 to TRBJ2-3; 7 bases agree with TRBD2. The sequencing used peripheral blood, collected in a trial of Ad26.COV2.S vaccine versus placebo. The CDR3: CASRTTSYTDTQYF. DNA for the CDR3: TGTGCCAGTAGGACGACTAGCTACACAGATACGCAGTATTTT.